This TCR beta chain was obtained from a study of blood T cell repertoires in COVID-19. Study-wide background: Samples representing acute and convalescent COVID-19 were sourced from the United States, Italy and Spain.

The CDR3 totals 16 residues. V dropped 1 base and J dropped 3; count of bases not matched to a gene: 5. Germline loops: CDR1 MDHEN, CDR2 SYDVKM. Some clones are missing from TCRdb's copy, which holds only in-frame ones; the method was immunoSEQ multiplex PCR. The profile shows 90,000 to 120,000 clones, over 60% of them singletons. V gene TRBV28 combines with J gene TRBJ2-5; the match to TRBD1 covers 10 bases. The source is a man between 70 and 80 years old with acute or convalescent COVID-19. Input material: peripheral blood. CDR3 nucleotides: TGTGCCAGCAGTTTATTCCCCGGGACAGGGGAAGAGACCCAGTACTTC. This sequence encodes CASSLFPGTGEETQYF.